The 31 T cell receptor beta chains listed next were all sequenced from one sample in a study of blood T cells in healthy people across ages (dated by TCRdb to 2013 to 2016). The library came from 5' RACE. The reads were generated on an Illumina HiSeq 2500. A second PCR of about 7 to 12 cycles was run with a J-beta primer mix and a sample-barcoded 5' primer. TCRdb reworked the public reads: Q25 trimming with fastp, MiXCR clone assembly, productive beta chains retained. Merged by CDR3 protein, the rows form single entries marked with the most common genes and DNA. This sample gives hundreds of thousands of distinct CDR3 sequences in total; around two fifths of them show up just once. The ten largest make up roughly a fifth of the sample. Sequencing input: blood. The receptors shown here come from a man aged 55-75 years in good health.

This clonotype was detected ten times or more. CDR3 nucleotide sequence: TGTGCCAGCAGCTTAGCGACTAGCTCGCAAGAGACCCAGTACTTC. The encoded protein is CASSLATSSQETQYF. The chain uses TRBV7-2 and TRBJ2-5; 7 bases align to TRBD2. This CDR3 region has 15 residues. The V gene's germline CDR1 is SGHTA and CDR2 FQGNSA. J was trimmed by 2 bases and V by 0 bases; bases with no gene match: 3.

This chain connects TRBV4-1 to TRBJ2-5; weak D call: TRBD2 (6 bases). Germline V gene data show CDR1 as MGHRA and CDR2 as YSYEKL. Trimming took off 0 bases at V and 11 bases at J, with 22 bases between the two ends. The CDR3 is made up of 16 amino acids. The CDR3 nucleotides are TGCGCCAGCAGCCAAGAGGAGGGTAGGACGAGCAATGAGCAGTACTTC. It is translated as CASSQEEGRTSNEQYF.

This clonotype was seen repeatedly, ten times or more. CDR3 loop: CASNPGVGEQFF. CDR3 in DNA: TGTGCCAGCAATCCCGGGGTCGGTGAGCAGTTCTTC. The J gene is TRBJ2-1, the V gene TRBV7-2, with a weak D call TRBD2 (5 bases). This CDR3 has 12 amino acids. Trimming shortened V by 7 bases and J by 9 bases, and 13 bases separated the two germline ends. Germline CDR1 SGHTA, CDR2 FQGNSA.

The rearrangement links TRBV7-2 to TRBJ2-2; 11 bases are a match to TRBD2. Unmatched junction bases numbered 10, after V lost 6 bases and J lost 7 bases. This CDR3 is 16 amino acids long. The V gene's germline CDR1 is SGHTA and CDR2 FQGNSA. DNA of the CDR3: TGTGCCAGCAGAATAGCGGGGGGGCATCGGATCGGGGAGCTGTTTTTT. Translation gives CASRIAGGHRIGELFF. The whole variable domain, filled in from reference TRBV7-2 and TRBJ2-2, reads GAGVSQSPSNKVTEKGKDVELRCDPISGHTALYWYRQSLGQGLEFLIYFQGNSAPDKSGLPSDRFSAERTGGSVSTLTIQRTQQEDSAVYLCASRIAGGHRIGELFFGEGSRLTVL.

The V and J genes are TRBV9 and TRBJ1-4, with D possibly matching TRBD1 (5 bases). Germline-derived CDR1 and CDR2 are SGDLS and YYNGEE. This CDR3 region has 16 residues. V dropped 0 bases and J dropped 0 bases, with 9 bases sitting between them. CDR3 sequence: CASSVGARATNEKLFF. DNA for the CDR3: TGTGCCAGCAGCGTAGGAGCCAGGGCAACTAATGAAAAACTGTTTTTT. Full variable domain (outside the CDR3, taken from reference TRBV9 and TRBJ1-4): DSGVTQTPKHLITATGQRVTLRCSPRSGDLSVYWYQQSLDQGLQFLIQYYNGEERAKGNILERFSAQQFPDLHSELNLSSLELGDSALYFCASSVGARATNEKLFFGSGTQLSVL.

There are a few counts of this clonotype. The chain links TRBV27 to TRBJ1-2, with a weak D call TRBD1 (6 bases). The CDR3 runs 15 residues. The V end lost 5 bases, the J end lost 1 base, and 14 bases lay between the germline ends. Germline V gene lookup returns CDR1 MNHEY and CDR2 SMNVEV (reference sequence). The CDR3 DNA reads TGTGCCAGCAGTCAGAGACAGGAACATAACTATGGCTACACCTTC. It specifies CASSQRQEHNYGYTF.

This clonotype was counted between two and nine times. The chain links TRBV4-1 to TRBJ2-7; D unresolved. Trimming removed 4 bases at V and 1 base at J, with 11 bases between. This CDR3 region has 14 residues. Germline values: CDR1 MGHRA, CDR2 YSYEKL. CDR3 sequence reads: CASSPHSVSYEQYF. The CDR3 DNA is TGCGCCAGCAGCCCCCACTCGGTTTCCTACGAGCAGTACTTC.

The sample holds a few counts of this clonotype. The chain couples TRBV27 to TRBJ2-1; perhaps TRBD1 as D (6 bases). Germline lookup yields CDR1 MNHEY and CDR2 SMNVEV (reference sequence). The V end was cut by 6 bases, the J end by 8 bases, with 20 bases between. This CDR3 is 15 amino acids long. DNA of the CDR3: TGTGCCAGCAGCTTTGGGACACGGGTCGTCGATGAGCAGTTCTTC. Translating it yields CASSFGTRVVDEQFF.

The chain is built from TRBV15 and TRBJ1-5; D unresolved. The CDR3 has 15 amino acids. Trimming removed 0 bases from V and 0 bases from J, with 6 bases in between. Germline V CDR1 and CDR2: LNHNV, YYDKDF (reference sequence). The CDR3 coding sequence is TGTGCCACCAGCAGAGAACGAGGTAGCAATCAGCCCCAGCATTTT. As protein: CATSRERGSNQPQHF.

This clonotype appeared a single time. Germline and junction disagree at one end, which may indicate a read error. The V gene is TRBV6-2 or TRBV6-3, the J gene TRBJ2-7; 8 positions agree with TRBD1. The CDR3 runs 16 residues. Germline loops: CDR1 MNHEY, CDR2 SVGEGT. Here the CDR3 DNA reads TGCGCCAGCAGATGGGACAGGCCCCCTATATCCGACGAGCAGTACTTC. Its translation: CASRWDRPPISDEQYF.

The chain links TRBV30 to TRBJ2-4, with 10 bases fitting TRBD2. Trimming cost V 3 bases and J 9 bases; bases outside gene matches: 11. The CDR3 contains 15 residues. From germline, CDR1 is GTSNPN and CDR2 SVGIG (reference sequence). For the CDR3, the DNA is TGTGCCTGGAGCGCCAATAGCGGGGGGACGGTCATTCAGTACTTC. Translated: CAWSANSGGTVIQYF.

This chain connects TRBV29-1 to TRBJ2-1; TRBD2 is a possible D gene (7 bases). The length of the CDR3 is 13 residues. Germline V gene sequence: CDR1 SQVTM, CDR2 ANQGSEA. V was trimmed by 7 bases and J by 10 bases, leaving 20 bases between them. The CDR3 sequence: CSARMGGQKEQFF. The DNA for the CDR3 is TGCAGCGCTAGAATGGGGGGGCAGAAAGAGCAGTTCTTC.

For this clonotype: At one boundary the junction diverges from the germline segment, which might be a read error. The chain joins TRBV6-2 or TRBV6-3 to TRBJ2-7; D not resolved. The germline CDR1 and CDR2 sequences are MNHEY and SVGEGT. The CDR3 has 11 amino acids. The CDR3 nucleotides read TGTTCCAGCAGTAAAGGCTACGAGCAGTACTTC. This translates into CSSSKGYEQYF.

This clonotype was seen a handful of times. This chain connects TRBV7-2 to TRBJ2-7; 10 bases are shared with TRBD2. Unmatched junction bases numbered 5, after V lost 3 bases and J lost 0 bases. The CDR3 length is 16 residues. CDR1 and CDR2 from the germline V gene are SGHTA and FQGNSA. This CDR3 is CASSLRAGGLSYEQYF. The CDR3 bases are TGTGCCAGCAGCTTGCGAGCGGGGGGGCTCTCCTACGAGCAGTACTTC.

The rearrangement links TRBV6-5 to TRBJ1-2; D is possibly TRBD1 (5 bases). Trimming cost V 5 bases and J 5 bases, with 12 bases left between them. CDR1 is MNHEY, CDR2 SVGAGI, per germline. The CDR3 covers 13 residues. In nucleotides, the CDR3 is TGTGCCAGCAGTCTTCGACAGCAATATGGCTACACCTTC. Protein sequence: CASSLRQQYGYTF.

The chain couples TRBV20-1 to TRBJ2-4; 9 bases match TRBD1. V shed 3 bases, J shed 8 bases, and the junction held 11 bases outside the gene matches. The CDR3 is made up of 15 amino acids. CDR1 DFQATT and CDR2 SNEGSKA come from the germline V gene (reference sequence). The CDR3 protein is CSASQGQGFIDIQYF. The CDR3 DNA follows: TGCAGTGCTAGTCAGGGACAGGGTTTTATTGACATTCAGTACTTC.

A few counts support this clonotype. The chain has TRBV6-2 or TRBV6-3 and TRBJ2-5, with D uncertain. V was cut by 6 bases and J by 4 bases, with 12 bases left in between. CDR1 is MNHEY, CDR2 SVGEGT, per germline. CDR3 length: 13 amino acids. The CDR3 sequence is CASSYERGETQYF. Written as DNA, the CDR3 is TGTGCCAGCAGCTATGAGCGCGGAGAGACCCAGTACTTC.

This clonotype appeared a single time. The gene calls are TRBV7-9 and TRBJ2-3; D is undetermined. The CDR3 totals 14 residues. The ends were cut back, 3 bases at V and 8 bases at J, with 15 bases in the middle. From germline, CDR1 is SEHNR and CDR2 FQNEAQ (reference sequence). The CDR3 loop reads CASSFGSSLGTQYF. CDR3 coding DNA: TGTGCCAGCAGCTTCGGATCCAGTTTAGGTACGCAGTATTTT.

V usage is TRBV7-9 and J usage is TRBJ1-5; 9 nucleotides line up with TRBD1. This CDR3 spans 17 amino acids. Germline V gene data show CDR1 as SEHNR and CDR2 as FQNEAQ (reference sequence). Losses at the gene ends were 5 bases for V and 7 bases for J; bases not matched to a gene: 15. In nucleotides, the CDR3 is TGTGCCAGCAGCGAACTCGGGGGGACAGGGTCAAACCAGCCCCAGCATTTT. It yields the protein CASSELGGTGSNQPQHF.

This clonotype was counted ten times or more. The chain employs TRBV29-1 and TRBJ2-3, with D uncertain. This CDR3 is built from 12 residues. Trimming shortened V by 6 bases and J by 0 bases, and 7 bases separated the two germline ends. Germline V gene lookup returns CDR1 SQVTM and CDR2 ANQGSEA. CDR3 DNA sequence: TGCAGCGTCGCGGACAGCACAGATACGCAGTATTTT. Translating gives CSVADSTDTQYF.

The V call is TRBV5-1, the J call TRBJ1-1; D might be TRBD1 (6 bases). There are 14 residues in the CDR3. Trimming left V 0 bases short and J 7 bases short, with 13 bases between. Germline assignment: CDR1 SGHRS and CDR2 YFSETQ. Here the CDR3 reads CASSLAGGRDEAFF. CDR3 coding DNA: TGCGCCAGCAGCTTGGCCGGGGGCCGGGATGAAGCTTTCTTT.

This clonotype showed up just a few times. The J gene is TRBJ2-5, the V gene TRBV4-2; 11 bases are a match to TRBD2. V lost 0 bases to trimming and J lost 5 bases; unmatched junction nucleotides: 5. The CDR3 totals 16 residues. Germline CDR1 and CDR2: LGHNA and YNFKEQ. The CDR3 reads CASSQDGASGGETQYF. In nucleotides, the CDR3 is TGTGCCAGCAGCCAAGATGGAGCTAGCGGGGGGGAGACCCAGTACTTC.

This chain uses TRBV10-2 with TRBJ2-1; TRBD2 matches 7 bases. The CDR3 spans 14 residues. The germline CDR1 and CDR2 sequences are WSHSY and SAAADI. Unmatched junction bases numbered 4, after V lost 5 bases and J lost 3 bases. The CDR3 DNA reads as TGCGCCAGCAGTCACCTAGCGGACTACAATGAGCAGTTCTTC. Its protein is CASSHLADYNEQFF.

This clonotype was counted many times. The gene calls are TRBV20-1 and TRBJ2-5; D may correspond to TRBD1 or TRBD2 (5 bases each). Per germline, CDR1 DFQATT and CDR2 SNEGSKA (reference sequence). This CDR3 contains 14 residues. V lost 2 bases and J 4 bases, leaving 14 bases between the germline ends. The CDR3 is CSARTGVTGETQYF. Here the CDR3 DNA reads TGCAGTGCTAGAACCGGGGTTACAGGAGAGACCCAGTACTTC.

This clonotype was seen a few times. This chain joins TRBV19 and TRBJ1-1; D unresolved. Trimming took off 3 bases at V and 3 bases at J, with 5 bases between the two ends. Germline CDR1 is LNHDA and CDR2 is SQIVND (reference sequence). CDR3 length: 12 residues. For the CDR3, the DNA is TGTGCCAGTAGTATCGGTTACACTGAAGCTTTCTTT. The encoded protein is CASSIGYTEAFF.

The chain is built from TRBV21-1 and TRBJ1-6; TRBD1 is the table's D call and was not checked against the DNA. TRBV21-1 is flagged as a pseudogene. The CDR3 loop spans 15 amino acids. Here the CDR3 DNA reads TGTGCCAGCAGCAAAGGAGGGGGGCTGGTATCACCCCTCCACTTT. It yields the protein CASSKGGGLVSPLHF.

This clonotype was seen ten or more times. This may stem from a read error, because a much larger clone lies one nucleotide away. The gene calls are TRBV18 and TRBJ2-7; either TRBD1 or TRBD2 may supply D (5 bases each). Trimming pared 1 base from V and 4 bases from J, leaving 14 bases between. This CDR3 has 15 amino acids. CDR1 and CDR2 (germline): KGHSH, LQKENI. CDR3 protein: CASSPRRDEGYEQYF. CDR3 DNA sequence: TGTGCCAGCTCACCACGCAGGGATGAGGGATACGAGCAGTACTTC.

V usage is TRBV6-5 and J usage is TRBJ2-5, with D possibly being TRBD2 (6 bases). The CDR3 is made up of 15 amino acids. Trimming pared 8 bases from V and 5 bases from J, leaving 21 bases between. Germline V gene sequence: CDR1 MNHEY, CDR2 SVGAGI. The chain's CDR3 is CASALTGLLGETQYF. DNA of the CDR3: TGTGCCAGCGCGCTCACGGGACTCCTGGGGGAGACCCAGTACTTC.

J is TRBJ1-5 and V is TRBV28, with TRBD1 matching 9 bases. Germline V CDR1 and CDR2: MDHEN, SYDVKM. There are 14 residues in the CDR3. V was clipped by 3 bases and J by 7 bases; unmatched bases: 4. CDR3 in amino acids: CASSFGTGQQPQHF. In DNA form, the CDR3 reads TGTGCCAGCAGTTTCGGGACAGGGCAACAGCCCCAGCATTTT.

This clonotype came up a few times. The gene calls are TRBV20-1 and TRBJ2-4; no definite D call. Near its end, the DNA agrees better with TRBJ2-7, so the J call may be wrong. Germline lookup yields CDR1 DFQATT and CDR2 SNEGSKA (reference sequence). CDR3 length: 12 residues. The CDR3 is CSARTGVYEQYF. CDR3 DNA: TGCAGTGCTAGAACGGGTGTCTACGAGCAGTACTTC.

Comment on this clonotype: One end of the junction does not line up with germline, which may come from a read error. The V gene is TRBV6-6, the J gene TRBJ2-1; perhaps D is TRBD1 or TRBD2 (5 bases each). CDR1 and CDR2 from the germline V gene are MNHNY and SVGAGI (reference sequence). This CDR3 is 14 amino acids long. The CDR3 nucleotides are TGTACCAGCACACCTCCGGGGACGGTTGATGAGCAGTTCTTC. Translating it yields CTSTPPGTVDEQFF.